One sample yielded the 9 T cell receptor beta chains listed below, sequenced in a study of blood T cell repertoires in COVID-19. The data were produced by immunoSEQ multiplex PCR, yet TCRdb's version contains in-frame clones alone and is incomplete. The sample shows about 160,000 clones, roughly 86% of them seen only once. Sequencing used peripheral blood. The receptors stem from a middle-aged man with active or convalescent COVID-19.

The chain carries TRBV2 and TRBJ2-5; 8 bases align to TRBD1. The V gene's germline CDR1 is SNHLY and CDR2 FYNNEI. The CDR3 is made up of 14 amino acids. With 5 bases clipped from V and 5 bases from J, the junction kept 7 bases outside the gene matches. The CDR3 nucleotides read TGTGCCAGCAGTCCGGACAGGGTTATTGAGACCCAGTACTTC. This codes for CASSPDRVIETQYF.

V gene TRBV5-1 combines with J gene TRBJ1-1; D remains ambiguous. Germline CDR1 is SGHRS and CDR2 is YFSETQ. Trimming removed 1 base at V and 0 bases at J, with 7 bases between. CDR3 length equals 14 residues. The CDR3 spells CASSLRRLNTEAFF. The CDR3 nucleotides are TGCGCCAGCAGCTTGAGGAGACTGAACACTGAAGCTTTCTTT.

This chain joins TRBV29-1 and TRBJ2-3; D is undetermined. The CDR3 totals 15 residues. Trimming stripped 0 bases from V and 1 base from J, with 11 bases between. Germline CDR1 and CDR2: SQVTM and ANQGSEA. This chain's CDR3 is CSVEDELVGTDTQYF. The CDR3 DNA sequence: TGCAGCGTTGAAGATGAACTGGTGGGCACAGATACGCAGTATTTT.

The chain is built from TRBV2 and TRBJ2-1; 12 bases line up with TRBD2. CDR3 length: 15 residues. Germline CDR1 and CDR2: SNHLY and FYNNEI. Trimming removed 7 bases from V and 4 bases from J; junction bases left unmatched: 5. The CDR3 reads CASTRLAGAYNEQFF. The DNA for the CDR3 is TGTGCCAGCACTCGACTAGCGGGGGCGTACAATGAGCAGTTCTTC.

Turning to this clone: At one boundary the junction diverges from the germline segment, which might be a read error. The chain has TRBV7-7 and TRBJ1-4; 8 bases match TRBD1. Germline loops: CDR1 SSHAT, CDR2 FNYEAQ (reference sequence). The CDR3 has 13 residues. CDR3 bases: TGTGCTAGCAGCTTCGGGACAGGCGAAAAACTGTTTTTT. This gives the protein CASSFGTGEKLFF.

The DNA for the CDR3 is TGCAGTGCCAGTCGGACTAGCGGGATGGGGCAAGAGACCCAGTACTTC. Protein product: CSASRTSGMGQETQYF. The chain carries TRBV20-1 and TRBJ2-5; 12 bases map to TRBD2. From germline, CDR1 is DFQATT and CDR2 SNEGSKA (reference sequence). The V segment lost 6 bases and the J segment 2 bases; nucleotides outside the gene matches: 10. This CDR3 comprises 16 residues.

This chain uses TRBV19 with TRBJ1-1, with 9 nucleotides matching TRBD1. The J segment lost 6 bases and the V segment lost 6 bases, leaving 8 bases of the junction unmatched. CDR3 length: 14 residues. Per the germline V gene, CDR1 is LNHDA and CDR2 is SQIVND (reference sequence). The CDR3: CASSVQGASAEAFF. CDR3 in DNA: TGTGCCAGTAGCGTACAGGGGGCTAGCGCTGAAGCTTTCTTT. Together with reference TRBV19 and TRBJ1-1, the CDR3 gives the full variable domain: DGGITQSPKYLFRKEGQNVTLSCEQNLNHDAMYWYRQDPGQGLRLIYYSQIVNDFQKGDIAEGYSVSREKKESFPLTVTSAQKNPTAFYLCASSVQGASAEAFFGQGTRLTVV.

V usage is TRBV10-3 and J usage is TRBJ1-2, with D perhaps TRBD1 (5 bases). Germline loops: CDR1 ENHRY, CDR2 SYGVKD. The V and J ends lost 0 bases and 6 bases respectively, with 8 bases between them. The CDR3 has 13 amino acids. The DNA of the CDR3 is TGTGCCATCAGTGAGTCGTGGGGGGATGGCTACACCTTC. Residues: CAISESWGDGYTF.

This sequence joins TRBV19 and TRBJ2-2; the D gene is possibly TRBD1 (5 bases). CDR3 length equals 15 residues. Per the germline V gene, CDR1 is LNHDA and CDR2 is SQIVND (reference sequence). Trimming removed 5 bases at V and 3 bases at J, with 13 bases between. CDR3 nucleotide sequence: TGTGCCAGTAGTCCCCGGCAGGGTGACACCGGGGAGCTGTTTTTT. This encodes CASSPRQGDTGELFF.